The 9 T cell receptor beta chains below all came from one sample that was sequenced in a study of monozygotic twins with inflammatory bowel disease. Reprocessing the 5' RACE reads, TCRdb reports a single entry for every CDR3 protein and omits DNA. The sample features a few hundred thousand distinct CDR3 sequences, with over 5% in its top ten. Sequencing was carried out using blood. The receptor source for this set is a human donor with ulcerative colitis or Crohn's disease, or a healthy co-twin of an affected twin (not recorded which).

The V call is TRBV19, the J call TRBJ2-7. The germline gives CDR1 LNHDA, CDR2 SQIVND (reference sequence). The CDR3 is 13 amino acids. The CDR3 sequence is CASSRGISYEQYF.

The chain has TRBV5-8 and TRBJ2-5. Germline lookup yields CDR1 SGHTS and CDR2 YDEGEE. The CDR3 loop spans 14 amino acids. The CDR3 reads CASSIRPAQETQYF.

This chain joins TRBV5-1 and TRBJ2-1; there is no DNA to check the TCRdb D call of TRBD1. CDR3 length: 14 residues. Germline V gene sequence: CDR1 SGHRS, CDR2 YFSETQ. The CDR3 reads CASSGTGTTNEQFF.

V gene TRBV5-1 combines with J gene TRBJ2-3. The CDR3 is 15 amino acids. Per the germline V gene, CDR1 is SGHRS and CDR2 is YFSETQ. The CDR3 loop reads CASSFFDGGTDTQYF.

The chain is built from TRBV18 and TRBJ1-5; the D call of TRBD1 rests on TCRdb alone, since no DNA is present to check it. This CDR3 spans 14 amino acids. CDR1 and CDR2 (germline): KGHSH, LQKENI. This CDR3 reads CASSQDRYNQPQHF.

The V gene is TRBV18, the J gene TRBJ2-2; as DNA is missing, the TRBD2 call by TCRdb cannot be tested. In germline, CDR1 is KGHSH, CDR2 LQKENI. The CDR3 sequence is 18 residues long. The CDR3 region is CASSPRASGRANTGELFF.

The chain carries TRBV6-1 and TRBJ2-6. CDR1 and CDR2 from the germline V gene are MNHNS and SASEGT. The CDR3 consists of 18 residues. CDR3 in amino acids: CASMGKPKRPSGANVLTF.

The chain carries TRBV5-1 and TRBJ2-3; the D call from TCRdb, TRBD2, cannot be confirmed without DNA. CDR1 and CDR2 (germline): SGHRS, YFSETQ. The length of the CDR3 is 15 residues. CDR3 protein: CASSLGSGGTDTQYF.

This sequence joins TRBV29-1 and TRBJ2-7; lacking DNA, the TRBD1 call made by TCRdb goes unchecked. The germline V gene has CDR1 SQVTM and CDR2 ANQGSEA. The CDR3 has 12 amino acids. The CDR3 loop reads CSATTATYEQYF.